Each of the 13 T cell receptor beta chains below was sequenced from the same sample in a study of monozygotic twins with inflammatory bowel disease. TCRdb re-analyzed the 5' RACE reads; it lists each CDR3 protein once, without DNA. The table lists about 380,000 distinct CDR3 sequences, with 2% to 3% in the top ten. The sequenced sample consisted of blood. The receptor source for this set is a human donor with ulcerative colitis or Crohn's disease, or a healthy co-twin of an affected twin (not recorded which).

The chain links TRBV7-9 to TRBJ1-2. The V gene's germline CDR1 is SEHNR and CDR2 FQNEAQ (reference sequence). The CDR3 is 15 amino acids. The CDR3 here is CASSLPSGDFYGYTF.

This chain links TRBV12-3 or TRBV12-4 with TRBJ2-1; TCRdb indicates TRBD1, and absent DNA this call remains unverified. CDR3 length equals 16 residues. CDR3 residues: CASSETGTASYNEQFF.

The gene calls are TRBV20-1 and TRBJ1-2; TCRdb's D call, TRBD1, is unchecked because there is no DNA. The CDR3 sequence is 13 residues long. Germline lookup yields CDR1 DFQATT and CDR2 SNEGSKA (reference sequence). The CDR3 is CSASSRGTLGYTF.

This chain uses TRBV6-5 with TRBJ2-1. The CDR3 consists of 15 residues. Germline assignment: CDR1 MNHEY and CDR2 SVGAGI. CDR3 residues: CASSSTSTLYNEQFF.

The chain joins TRBV9 to TRBJ2-5. Germline assignment: CDR1 SGDLS and CDR2 YYNGEE. This CDR3 is 13 amino acids long. The CDR3 protein is CASSVDVGETQYF.

V gene TRBV11-2 combines with J gene TRBJ1-4; TCRdb proposes TRBD1, but this gene call is untestable without DNA. CDR3 size: 16 residues. CDR1 is SGHAT, CDR2 FQNNGV, per germline. CDR3 sequence reads: CASSLDGAGWAEKLFF.

The chain combines TRBV20-1 with TRBJ1-1; there is no DNA to check the TCRdb D call of TRBD1. Germline CDR1 and CDR2: DFQATT and SNEGSKA (reference sequence). CDR3 length: 12 residues. The chain's CDR3 is CSAPSQGTEAFF.

V usage is TRBV7-2 and J usage is TRBJ2-6; TCRdb proposes TRBD1, but this gene call is untestable without DNA. The CDR3 consists of 18 residues. Per germline, CDR1 SGHTA and CDR2 FQGNSA. The CDR3 is CASSQLLNRGAGANVLTF.

V and J are TRBV5-1 and TRBJ1-1; TCRdb calls TRBD1, which cannot be checked without DNA. The CDR3 is 12 amino acids. Looked up from germline, CDR1 is SGHRS and CDR2 is YFSETQ. The chain's CDR3 is CASRGSPGFTFF.

The J gene is TRBJ2-1, the V gene TRBV5-1; no DNA is available, so the TRBD1 call from TCRdb remains unchecked. The CDR3 has 15 amino acids. Germline V lookup: CDR1 SGHRS, CDR2 YFSETQ. The CDR3 sequence: CASSSRVSGLNEQFF.

The chain has TRBV27 and TRBJ2-2; as DNA is missing, the TRBD1 call by TCRdb cannot be tested. The CDR3 is 15 residues long. CDR1 is MNHEY, CDR2 SMNVEV, per germline (reference sequence). The CDR3: CASSLNPGGVGELFF.

The chain is built from TRBV5-1 and TRBJ1-1; TCRdb gives TRBD1 as the D gene, but with no DNA this cannot be confirmed. This CDR3 comprises 15 residues. Germline CDR1 SGHRS, CDR2 YFSETQ. CDR3 protein: CASSSMATPGTEAFF.

V usage is TRBV2 and J usage is TRBJ2-3; TCRdb's D gene call, TRBD1, goes unchecked for lack of DNA. CDR3 length: 15 residues. Germline CDR1 and CDR2: SNHLY and FYNNEI. CDR3 sequence: CASPSGAGDTDTQYF.